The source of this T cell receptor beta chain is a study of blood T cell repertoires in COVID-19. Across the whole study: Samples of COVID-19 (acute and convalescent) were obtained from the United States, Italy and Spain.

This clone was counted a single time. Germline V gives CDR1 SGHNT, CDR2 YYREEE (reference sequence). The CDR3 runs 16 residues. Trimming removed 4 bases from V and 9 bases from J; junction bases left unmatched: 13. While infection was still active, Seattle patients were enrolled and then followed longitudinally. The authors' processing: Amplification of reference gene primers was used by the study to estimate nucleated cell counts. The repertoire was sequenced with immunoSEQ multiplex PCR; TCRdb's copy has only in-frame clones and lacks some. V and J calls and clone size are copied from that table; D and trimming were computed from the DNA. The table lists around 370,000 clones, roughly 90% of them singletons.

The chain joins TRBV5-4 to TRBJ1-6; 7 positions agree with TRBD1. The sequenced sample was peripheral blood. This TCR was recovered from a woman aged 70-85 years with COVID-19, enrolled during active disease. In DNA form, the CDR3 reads TGTGCCAGCAGCCGTGGGGACAGTTACTTTGGTTCACCCCTCCACTTT. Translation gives CASSRGDSYFGSPLHF.